This TCR beta chain was profiled in a study of T cells in Graves' hyperthyroidism and ophthalmopathy (dated by TCRdb to about 2019). Notes on the research overall: Peripheral blood samples were taken at the time of initial diagnosis, prior to any treatment. Thyroid tissue and blood T-cell repertoires from over 5 Graves' hyperthyroidism patients were also compared in the study. The paper reports TCR Vbeta CDR3 sequencing of about 140 peripheral blood samples: fewer than 50 ophthalmopathy, 70 to 85 hyperthyroidism and around 17 progressor patients. Once sampling was done, hyperthyroidism patients were given methimazole at a starting dose of 30 mg daily, whereas ophthalmopathy patients were given high-dose intravenous methylprednisolone. The approximately 100 discovery patients were divided at random into training and test sets in a 7:3 ratio. TCR V-J signatures able to tell the groups apart were searched for in a discovery cohort of around 95 patients, of whom around 43 had Graves' ophthalmopathy and roughly 57 had stable Graves' hyperthyroidism. An independent validation cohort of 18 to 20 hyperthyroidism patients and about 15 patients who later progressed to ophthalmopathy tested prospective prediction of ophthalmopathy.

The paper's findings and limits, for the study overall: In validation, progression to ophthalmopathy was predicted by the model with around 71% sensitivity and 72.22% specificity, a median of roughly six months before onset. Most expanded thyroid clonotypes (frequency above 0.001) were also found in blood, which suggests that blood repertoires may mirror thyroid immune responses. Sample size was not statistically predetermined, and blinding of investigators to group allocation was not performed. In cross-validation, a model built on a 13 V-J signature told ophthalmopathy apart from stable hyperthyroidism with 85% to 90% sensitivity and around 81% specificity, and in testing the same model reached 80%/75%.

Cut back by 7 bases and 2 bases, the V and J ends lie 5 bases apart. The CDR3 measures 12 amino acids from cysteine to phenylalanine. The read is trimmed to its CDR3 DNA, 36 bases read in frame from base 1. CDR1 MRHNA and CDR2 SNTAGT are derived from the germline V gene. At least ten counts were recorded for this clonotype. Its antigen is currently not known. Base quality data are lacking; no much larger clone is found one base away. Ophthalmopathy patients had moderately to severely active disease, with a Clinical Activity Score of 3 or more, a NOSPECS grade of 4 or more, and a disease duration of less than 3 months. Exclusion was applied to patients with uncontrolled infections, other autoimmune diseases, pregnancy or lactation. Diagnoses relied on clinical symptoms, serum thyroxine and TRAb, thyroid ultrasound and orbital computed tomography. Ficoll-Paque density gradient centrifugation was used to isolate PBMCs from approximately 11 ml of fresh peripheral blood. Total RNA was extracted with Trizol reagent, and quality was checked on an Agilent 2100 Bioanalyzer.

The TCR beta CDR3 regions were amplified from RNA transcripts. A first-round RT-PCR of the TCR CDR3 used the HTBI primer set with the Qiagen OneStep RT-PCR kit. Libraries were constructed in a second round of multiplex PCR, after which size selection and purification were carried out. Libraries were sequenced paired-end with 100 bp reads on an Illumina HiSeq2000. As for the authors' bioinformatics: SOAPnuke was used to process the raw data, removing reads that contained adapters or uncalled bases, had a mean Phred below 15, or lacked an exact match to the constant primer or identifier. High-quality paired reads were merged with COPE v1.2.5, and unique nucleotide sequences were defined as clonotypes. Clonotypes were aligned to IMGT TRBV, TRBD and TRBJ reference segments using MiTCR v1.1. The analysis included only V-J combinations with a frequency above 0.0001, which together covered over 98% of the repertoires. A TCS score was defined as the ratio of F50 (clonal expansion) to E x V (chaos), with BLOSUM62-based TCRdist applied between CDR3 peptides within each V-J. Welch's t-statistics and random forest reduced around 510 V-J features to under 15, which were used in a naive Bayes classifier (R e1071). TCRdb reprocessed the public reads (quality trimming at Q25 with fastp, clone calling with MiXCR) and kept in-frame beta chains. When rows share a CDR3 protein, they turn into one entry using the most common DNA and genes. V and J calls and clone size were set by TCRdb, not the authors. Across this sample there are about 270,000 distinct CDR3 sequences, with over 20% seen only once. Clones ranked in the top ten supply approximately 32% of the sample.

The chain couples TRBV6-4 to TRBJ2-2; there is no confident call for the D gene. The sequence was collected from a woman between 40 and 55 years old with Graves' ophthalmopathy. Specimen: blood. CDR3 reads: CASKENTGELFF. The sequenced DNA is TGTGCCAGCAAAGAAAACACCGGGGAGCTGTTTTTT.